The rows below give T cell receptor beta chains drawn from one sample of a study of human T cells and chemical hapten exposure. From the RACE reads, TCRdb called clonotypes with MiXCR, one entry per CDR3 protein. The sample yields around 350,000 distinct CDR3 sequences, around 5.5% seen once. This sample comprised whole blood, obtained in connection with sensitization to the hapten diphenylcyclopropenone (DPC). These receptors were obtained from a young woman with alopecia areata. Some clones in this sample may be carry-over from other donors' samples. Each CDR3 is given with its conserved first and last residue. Fields, in order: clone size, V gene, J gene, D gene, CDR3 protein, CDR3 DNA. D genes are given only for firm matches. Size tells how often a clone was seen (once, few, many) or the class of an expanded clone, and some rows leave it out.

>many|TRBV6-2/TRBV6-3|TRBJ2-1|NA
CASSSDRLGSKQFF
TGTGCCAGCAGTTCGGACCGCCTGGGGAGTAAGCAGTTCTTC
>NA|TRBV20-1|TRBJ1-2|TRBD1
CSARRTGGANYGYTF
TGCAGTGCTCGCAGGACAGGGGGCGCCAACTATGGCTACACCTTC
>many|TRBV5-4|TRBJ2-7|TRBD2
CASSPRAGGGYEQYF
TGTGCCAGCAGCCCCAGAGCGGGGGGTGGATACGAGCAGTACTTC
>many|TRBV9|TRBJ2-5|TRBD2
CASSVSSSGGDQETQYF
TGTGCCAGCAGCGTATCCTCTAGCGGGGGTGATCAAGAGACCCAGTACTTC
>many|TRBV12-3/TRBV12-4|TRBJ2-7|TRBD1
CASTLGTVYEQYF
TGTGCCAGCACCCTCGGGACAGTCTACGAGCAGTACTTC
>many|TRBV4-3|TRBJ1-2|NA
CASSQGRGEYYGYTF
TGCGCCAGCAGCCAGGGCAGGGGTGAGTACTATGGCTACACCTTC
>many|TRBV5-1|TRBJ2-3|NA
CASSLGVSATDTQYF
TGCGCCAGCAGCTTGGGTGTCTCCGCCACAGATACGCAGTATTTT
>NA|TRBV20-1|TRBJ1-2|NA
CSAGGGRELGYTF
TGCAGTGCAGGGGGGGGAAGGGAGCTTGGCTACACCTTC
>NA|TRBV7-9|TRBJ2-1|TRBD2
CASSLGLAGGPSSYNEQFF
TGTGCCAGCAGCTTAGGACTAGCGGGGGGACCTAGCTCCTACAATGAGCAGTTCTTC
>many|TRBV28|TRBJ2-7|NA
CASSLESRYEQYF
TGTGCCAGCAGTTTAGAAAGCCGGTACGAGCAGTACTTC
>NA|TRBV14|TRBJ2-4|NA
CASSQGLRGAKNIQYF
TGTGCCAGCAGCCAGGGACTTCGCGGCGCCAAAAACATTCAGTACTTC
>NA|TRBV28|TRBJ2-7|NA
CASSFTTATYEQYF
TGTGCCAGCAGTTTTACGACAGCCACCTACGAGCAGTACTTC
>NA|TRBV28|TRBJ1-5|NA
CASSPRGDYNQPQHF
TGTGCCAGCAGCCCCAGAGGGGACTACAATCAGCCCCAGCATTTT
>many|TRBV29-1|TRBJ2-4|NA
CSAQENIQYF
TGCAGTGCCCAAGAAAACATTCAGTACTTC
>many|TRBV3-1|TRBJ2-7|TRBD2
CASSPKFLAGPYEQYF
TGTGCCAGCAGCCCAAAGTTTCTAGCGGGGCCATACGAGCAGTACTTC
>many|TRBV29-1|TRBJ2-3|NA
CSGRGTDTQYF
TGCAGCGGGCGGGGTACAGATACGCAGTATTTT
>few|TRBV20-1|TRBJ1-6|NA
CSARGIYNSPLHF
TGCAGTGCTAGGGGTATTTATAATTCACCCCTCCACTTT
>many|TRBV4-3|TRBJ2-7|NA
CASSRGPTEDYEQYF
TGCGCCAGCAGCCGGGGACCCACAGAAGACTACGAGCAGTACTTC
>NA|TRBV20-1|TRBJ1-3|NA
CSATRQNSGNTIYF
TGCAGTGCTACCCGACAGAACTCTGGAAACACCATATATTTT
>few|TRBV25-1|TRBJ2-1|TRBD1
CASTEGQGYNEQFF
TGTGCCAGCACCGAAGGACAGGGCTACAATGAGCAGTTCTTC
>NA|TRBV12-3/TRBV12-4|TRBJ1-1|NA
CASSRLQTMNTEAFF
TGTGCCAGCAGTCGATTACAGACAATGAACACTGAAGCTTTCTTT
>NA|TRBV20-1|TRBJ1-5|NA
CSAGGRSNQPQHF
TGCAGTGCGGGAGGCAGGAGCAATCAGCCCCAGCATTTT
>few|TRBV18|TRBJ1-1|TRBD1
CASSQVGTGGNTEAFF
TGTGCCAGCTCACAGGTCGGGACAGGGGGTAACACTGAAGCTTTCTTT
>NA|TRBV3-1|TRBJ2-3|NA
CASSQDKDTQYF
TGTGCCAGCAGCCAAGATAAGGATACGCAGTATTTT
>many|TRBV5-4|TRBJ2-1|TRBD2
CASSSGTSDVGEQFF
TGTGCCAGCAGCTCCGGGACTAGCGATGTTGGTGAGCAGTTCTTC
>NA|TRBV24-1|TRBJ2-5|NA
CATSEGGGYVETQYF
TGTGCCACCAGTGAGGGGGGCGGATACGTAGAGACCCAGTACTTC
>many|TRBV7-8|TRBJ1-1|NA
CASSLVGGEKEAFF
TGTGCCAGCAGCTTAGTTGGAGGGGAAAAGGAAGCTTTCTTT
>many|TRBV14|TRBJ2-3|TRBD2
CASSQDSSGGRGDTQYF
TGTGCCAGCAGCCAAGACAGTAGCGGGGGAAGGGGAGATACGCAGTATTTT
>NA|TRBV7-2|TRBJ1-5|NA
CASSFYQGSNQPQHF
TGTGCCAGCAGCTTTTACCAGGGCAGCAATCAGCCCCAGCATTTT
>NA|TRBV2|TRBJ2-7|NA
CASSELSSYSGEQYF
TGTGCCAGCAGTGAATTGTCTAGCTACTCGGGCGAGCAGTACTTC
>few|TRBV11-1|TRBJ2-7|TRBD2
CASSSNGLAGYEQYF
TGTGCCAGCAGCTCAAACGGACTAGCCGGGTACGAGCAGTACTTC
>many|TRBV7-2|TRBJ1-6|TRBD1
CASSPRQGPNSPLHF
TGTGCCAGCAGCCCTCGACAGGGTCCTAATTCACCCCTCCACTTT
>few|TRBV29-1|TRBJ2-5|TRBD1
CSVEERSVNRGETQYF
TGCAGCGTTGAAGAACGGTCGGTGAACAGGGGAGAGACCCAGTACTTC
>many|TRBV4-2|TRBJ2-1|TRBD2
CASSQEWLAGSDEQFF
TGTGCCAGCAGCCAAGAGTGGCTAGCGGGGTCCGATGAGCAGTTCTTC
>few|TRBV5-1|TRBJ2-7|TRBD2
CASSLVPKTSGGSYEQYF
TGCGCCAGCAGCCTTGTCCCAAAGACTAGCGGGGGTTCCTACGAGCAGTACTTC
>NA|TRBV9|TRBJ1-1|NA
CASSQAPGLNTEAFF
TGTGCCAGCAGCCAAGCCCCCGGCCTGAACACTGAAGCTTTCTTT
>few|TRBV20-1|TRBJ1-4|TRBD1
CSARDTGGREKLFF
TGCAGTGCTAGAGATACAGGGGGCAGGGAAAAACTGTTTTTT
>many|TRBV7-8|TRBJ2-2|NA
CASSLGTGTENTGELFF
TGTGCCAGCAGCTTAGGAACCGGGACGGAGAACACCGGGGAGCTGTTTTTT
>NA|TRBV12-3/TRBV12-4|TRBJ1-1|NA
CASSLGLYGSNTEAFF
TGTGCCAGCAGTTTAGGGTTATATGGCAGCAACACTGAAGCTTTCTTT
>many|TRBV7-3|TRBJ1-1|NA
CASSSSSMNTEAFF
TGTGCCAGCAGCTCGAGCTCCATGAACACTGAAGCTTTCTTT